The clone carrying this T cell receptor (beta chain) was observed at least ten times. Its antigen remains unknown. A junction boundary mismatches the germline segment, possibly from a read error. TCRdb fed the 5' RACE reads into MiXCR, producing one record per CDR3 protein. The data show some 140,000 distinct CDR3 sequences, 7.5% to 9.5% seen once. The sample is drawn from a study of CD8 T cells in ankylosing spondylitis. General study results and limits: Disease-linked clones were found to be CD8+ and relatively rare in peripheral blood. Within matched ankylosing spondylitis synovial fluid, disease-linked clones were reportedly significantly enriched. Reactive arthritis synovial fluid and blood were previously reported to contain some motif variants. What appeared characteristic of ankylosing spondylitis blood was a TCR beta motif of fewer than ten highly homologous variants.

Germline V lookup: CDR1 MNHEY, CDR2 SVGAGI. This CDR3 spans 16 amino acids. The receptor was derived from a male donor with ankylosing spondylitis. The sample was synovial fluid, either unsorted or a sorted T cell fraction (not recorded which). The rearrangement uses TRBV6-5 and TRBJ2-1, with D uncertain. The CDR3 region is CASSYFATSSYNEQFF. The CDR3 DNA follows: TGTGCCAGCAGCTACTTTGCCACGAGCTCCTACAATGAGCAGTTCTTC.